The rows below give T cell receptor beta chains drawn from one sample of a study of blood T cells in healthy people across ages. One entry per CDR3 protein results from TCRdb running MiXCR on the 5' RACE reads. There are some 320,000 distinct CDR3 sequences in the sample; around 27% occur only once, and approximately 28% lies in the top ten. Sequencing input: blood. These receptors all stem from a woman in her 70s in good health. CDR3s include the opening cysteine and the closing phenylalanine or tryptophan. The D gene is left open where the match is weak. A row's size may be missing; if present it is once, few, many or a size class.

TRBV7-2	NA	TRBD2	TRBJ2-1	CASSLSSLAGNYNEQFF
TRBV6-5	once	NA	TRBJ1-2	CASSLRPGRYGYTF
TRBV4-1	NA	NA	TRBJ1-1	CASSRWDHTEAFF
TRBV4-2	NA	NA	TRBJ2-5	CASRGAEEETQYF
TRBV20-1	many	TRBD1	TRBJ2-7	CSASFQGAVSYEQYF
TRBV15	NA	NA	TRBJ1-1	CATSRERVGGTAFF
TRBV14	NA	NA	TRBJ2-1	CASSQLGSNEQFF
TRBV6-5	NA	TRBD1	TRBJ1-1	CASSYGTGGTEAFF
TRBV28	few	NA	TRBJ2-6	CASSLTGKEAGANVLTF
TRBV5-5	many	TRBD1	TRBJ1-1	CASSRGTANTEAFF
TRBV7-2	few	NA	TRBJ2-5	CASSFGGIETQYF
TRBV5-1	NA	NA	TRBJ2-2	CASSLRQANTGELFF
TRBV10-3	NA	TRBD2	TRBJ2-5	CAISGGNSRETQYF
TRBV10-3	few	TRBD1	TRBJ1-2	CAISGPGTGGRYGHTF
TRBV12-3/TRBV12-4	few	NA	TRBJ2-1	CASSLNAGEQFF
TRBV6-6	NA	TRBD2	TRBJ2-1	CASNGGSSTEQFF
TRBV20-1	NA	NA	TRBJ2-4	CSASSGGKNIQYF
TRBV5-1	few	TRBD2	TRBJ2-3	CASSLARGDADTQYF
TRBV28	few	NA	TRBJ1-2	CASSTTYGYTF
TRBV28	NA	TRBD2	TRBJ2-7	CASSLNSGRGQYF
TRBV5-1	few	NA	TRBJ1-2	CASSLDPGRGYTF
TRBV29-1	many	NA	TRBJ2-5	CSVRHQETQYF
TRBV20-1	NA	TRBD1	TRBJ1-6	CSARVPTGGNSPLHF
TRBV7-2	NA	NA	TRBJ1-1	CASSPLGGVNTEAFF
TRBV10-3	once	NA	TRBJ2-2	CAIRGAMRDTGELFF
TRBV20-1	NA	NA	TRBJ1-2	CSAGRKNYGYTF
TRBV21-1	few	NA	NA	CASRQREVSYEQYF
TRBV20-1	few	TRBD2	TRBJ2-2	CSAEDGRGTGELFF
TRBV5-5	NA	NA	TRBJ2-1	CASSLDGEYNEQFF
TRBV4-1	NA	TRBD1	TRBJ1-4	CASSQEQGLATNEKLFF
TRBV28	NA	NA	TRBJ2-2	CASSLGLATGTGELFF
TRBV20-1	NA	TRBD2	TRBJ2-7	CSASYPGTSYYEQYF
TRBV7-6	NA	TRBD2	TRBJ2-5	CASSLGGSAETQYF
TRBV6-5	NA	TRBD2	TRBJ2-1	CASMGTSTNEQFF
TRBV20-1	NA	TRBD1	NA	CSADPGQGWETQYF
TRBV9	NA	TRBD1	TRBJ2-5	CASSKRRDSALEETQYF
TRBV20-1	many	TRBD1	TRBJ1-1	CSARNRGRAEAFF
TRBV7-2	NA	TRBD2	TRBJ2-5	CASSRKAGAQETQYF
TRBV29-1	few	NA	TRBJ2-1	CSVSWNEQFF
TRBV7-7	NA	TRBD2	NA	CASSLVSSGSKPYNGQFF
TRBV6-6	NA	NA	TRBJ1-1	CASSILGGEDTEAFF
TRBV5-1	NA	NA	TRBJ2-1	CASSPTRNNEQFF
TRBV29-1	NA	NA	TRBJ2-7	CSEGGRGYEQYF
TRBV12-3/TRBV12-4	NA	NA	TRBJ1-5	CASSYDSSNQPQHF